The 7 T cell receptor beta chains in this list originate from one sample, sequenced in a study of blood T cell repertoires in COVID-19. TCRdb keeps only in-frame clones here, not all; method: immunoSEQ multiplex PCR. The repertoire has a few hundred thousand clones, roughly 85% of them found once; the top ten carry roughly 3.1%. The sample was peripheral blood. These receptors all stem from a woman between 18 and 29 years old with acute or convalescent COVID-19.

The V and J genes are TRBV7-9 and TRBJ2-7; possibly TRBD1 for D (5 bases). V was shortened by 5 bases and J by 3 bases, with 8 bases between the two germline ends. From germline, CDR1 is SEHNR and CDR2 FQNEAQ (reference sequence). This CDR3 comprises 12 residues. The CDR3 region is CASSAGHYEQYF. The DNA of the CDR3 is TGTGCCAGCAGCGCCGGACACTACGAGCAGTACTTC.

V usage is TRBV15 and J usage is TRBJ2-1; 9 positions match TRBD2. Per the germline V gene, CDR1 is LNHNV and CDR2 is YYDKDF (reference sequence). The CDR3 is 17 amino acids. Trimming took 3 bases from V and 1 from J; bases not matched to a gene: 7. CDR3 loop: CATSRELAGLSYNEQFF. CDR3 coding DNA: TGTGCCACCAGCAGGGAGCTAGCGGGACTTTCCTACAATGAGCAGTTCTTC.

This chain links TRBV6-5 with TRBJ2-5, with 8 bases fitting TRBD2. The CDR3 covers 14 residues. Germline lookup yields CDR1 MNHEY and CDR2 SVGAGI. V trimming: 7 bases; J trimming: 7 bases; junction bases outside the gene matches: 11. The CDR3 spells CASTPPGGGWTQYF. CDR3 sequence (DNA): TGTGCCAGCACCCCACCGGGAGGGGGATGGACCCAGTACTTC.

This clone has just one count. Other DNA sequences in this sample translate to the same CDR3. V usage is TRBV7-3 and J usage is TRBJ2-1; 8 nucleotides agree with TRBD2. CDR3 length: 15 amino acids. J was trimmed by 2 bases and V by 5 bases; bases with no gene match: 5. The germline V gene has CDR1 SGHTA and CDR2 FQGTGA. The CDR3 protein is CASSLYSGTYNEQFF. The CDR3 bases are TGTGCCAGCAGCCTATATAGCGGGACCTACAATGAGCAGTTCTTC.

The gene calls are TRBV7-3 and TRBJ1-1, with 8 bases aligning to TRBD1. After removal of 1 base from V and 11 bases from J, the junction contained 6 bases not matched to a gene. Germline-derived CDR1 and CDR2 are SGHTA and FQGTGA. The CDR3 is made up of 13 amino acids. Here the CDR3 DNA reads TGTGCCAGCAGCTTAATAGGACAGGGTGAGGCTTTCTTT. Its translation: CASSLIGQGEAFF. Together with reference TRBV7-3 and TRBJ1-1, the CDR3 gives the full variable domain: GAGVSQTPSNKVTEKGKYVELRCDPISGHTALYWYRQSLGQGPEFLIYFQGTGAADDSGLPNDRFFAVRPEGSVSTLKIQRTERGDSAVYLCASSLIGQGEAFFGQGTRLTVV.

This chain joins TRBV28 and TRBJ1-5; D is ambiguous. Germline CDR1 reads MDHEN; CDR2 reads SYDVKM. The ends were cut back, 2 bases at V and 4 bases at J, with 6 bases in the middle. The CDR3 loop spans 13 amino acids. The CDR3 protein is CASSLEANQPQHF. The CDR3 coding sequence is TGTGCCAGCAGTTTAGAGGCTAATCAGCCCCAGCATTTT.

The V gene is TRBV4-2, the J gene TRBJ2-3, with TRBD1 identical over 8 bases. Losses at the gene ends were 1 base for V and 4 bases for J; bases not matched to a gene: 7. This CDR3 has 16 amino acids. Germline V CDR1 and CDR2: LGHNA, YNFKEQ. This CDR3 reads CASSQADREIPDTQYF. Written as DNA, the CDR3 is TGTGCCAGCAGCCAAGCGGACAGGGAAATACCAGATACGCAGTATTTT.